The present entry profiles one TCR beta chain with its context. Its recognized antigen is unknown. Base qualities are missing; no much larger clone stands one base away. According to the germline V gene, CDR1 reads MDHEN and CDR2 reads SYDVKM. The CDR3 starts with the cysteine, ends with the phenylalanine, and has 13 residues. Of all the DNA, just the CDR3 is kept, 39 bases in frame from base 1. Relative to germline, V is missing 6 bases and J is missing 6 bases, with 4 bases of the junction outside any gene match. This record belongs to a study of blood T cell repertoires in COVID-19 (dated by TCRdb to about 2020). Some background on the complete study: Samples covering the acute and convalescent phases of COVID-19 were provided by collaborators in the United States, Italy and Spain. A de-identified subject ID, COVID-19 status, age in years and sex were almost always included in the sample metadata. A freely available public database, intended as a resource for researchers studying the immune response to SARS-CoV-2, is where the repertoires were released. The prospective study material was composed of cDNA or gDNA derived from T cells, B-cell-depleted T cells, or PBMCs. Deeply sampled blood TCRbeta repertoires from subjects exposed to, actively infected with, or recovered from COVID-19 were included in the dataset. HLA class I and class II types, where available, came from metadata supplied by the sample provider rather than from assay-based typing. Samples came from the ongoing ImmuneRACE study (first 160 participants) plus 1,254 subjects from 6 global collaborators.

Collaborating institutions collected whole blood in K2EDTA tubes following their own protocols. Collaborator samples were shipped for TCRbeta analysis as frozen whole blood, isolated PBMCs, or DNA extracted from either sample type. What the authors observed across the whole study: The amount of clinical and demographic metadata varied by source and participant and was provided uncurated.

TCRbeta CDR3 regions were amplified from genomic DNA using the immunoSEQ Assay, a bias-controlled multiplex PCR. The study's own analysis went as follows. Within the assay, amplification of reference gene primers was used to estimate how many nucleated cells each sample contained. To quantify the absolute abundance of each unique TCRbeta CDR3 rearrangement, sequence reads were collapsed and filtered. For each sample, productive Simpson clonality was calculated as the square root of Simpson's diversity index over productive rearrangements. In TCRdb, the immuneACCESS table is reduced to in-frame sequences with V and J assigned. These tables do not hold every clone; where another copy was compared, an unresolved V gene accounts for under half, and the others remain unexplained. V, J and clone size derive from that table, while D and trimming were established from the DNA sequence. The sample contains some 42,000 clones, about 77% of them found a single time. Approximately 30% of the sample goes to the ten largest clones.

This receptor was identified in a woman in her 70s with acute or convalescent COVID-19. The sample consisted of peripheral blood. The sequence is built from TRBV28 and TRBJ1-2; TRBD1 agrees with 10 junctional bases. For the CDR3, the sequence is CASRRQGAHGYTF. In nucleotides, the sequence is TGTGCCAGCAGACGACAGGGGGCGCATGGCTACACCTTC.